This T cell receptor beta chain was captured in a study of T cell responses to AZD1222 COVID-19 vaccine. For this clone: Its target is not known.

CDR1 SGHDT and CDR2 YYEEEE come from the germline V gene. The CDR3 has 12 residues. The ends were cut back, 0 bases at V and 4 bases at J, with 5 bases in the middle. Only in-frame clones appear in the TCRdb table, and some are missing; sequencing was by immunoSEQ multiplex PCR. Counted here are 160,000 or so clones, 92% occurring once; the ten biggest clones make up around 1%. Findings of the study overall: The reported proportion of spike-specific TCRs targeting unmutated variant regions was nearly half. Increased Spike-specific TCR breadth and depth were observed after two AZD1222 doses.

This clonotype was sampled from an adult who received the AZD1222 COVID-19 vaccine. The starting material was peripheral blood, obtained 28 days after the second AZD1222 dose. The chain joins TRBV5-6 to TRBJ2-7; D unclear. The CDR3 DNA is TGTGCCAGCAGCTTGGAGAGATACGAGCAGTACTTC. Residues: CASSLERYEQYF.